Each of the 20 T cell receptor beta chains below was sequenced from the same sample in a study of blood T cell repertoires in COVID-19. Sequencing was performed with immunoSEQ multiplex PCR; in TCRdb, only in-frame clones are kept and a portion is missing. The data hold about 40,000 clones, with about 85% observed a single time. Sequencing used peripheral blood. These receptors were obtained from a human donor in a cohort sampled during active COVID-19.

This clone showed up just once. The V call is TRBV19, the J call TRBJ2-5; D might be TRBD2 (5 bases). The CDR3 contains 13 residues. With 8 bases removed from V and 0 bases from J, the gap between germline ends came to 10 bases. Per the germline V gene, CDR1 is LNHDA and CDR2 is SQIVND (reference sequence). CDR3 loop: CASAGGDQETQYF. CDR3 DNA: TGTGCCAGTGCGGGTGGGGACCAAGAGACCCAGTACTTC. The full variable domain, its missing parts supplied by reference TRBV19 and TRBJ2-5, is DGGITQSPKYLFRKEGQNVTLSCEQNLNHDAMYWYRQDPGQGLRLIYYSQIVNDFQKGDIAEGYSVSREKKESFPLTVTSAQKNPTAFYLCASAGGDQETQYFGPGTRLLVL.

This clone has only a few counts. The rearrangement joins TRBV2 to TRBJ2-5; 10 positions agree with TRBD1. The V gene's germline CDR1 is SNHLY and CDR2 FYNNEI. The J segment lost 3 bases and the V segment lost 5 bases, leaving 3 bases of the junction unmatched. This CDR3 comprises 14 residues. The CDR3 nucleotides are TGTGCCAGCAGTTTCGGGACAGGGGAAGAGACCCAGTACTTC. This encodes CASSFGTGEETQYF.

This clone was found once. The CDR3 DNA reads TGTGCCAGCAAGGGGTCGACAGGGAGCACTGAAGCTTTCTTT. Amino acids: CASKGSTGSTEAFF. The chain couples TRBV2 to TRBJ1-1; 7 bases are shared with TRBD1. Germline CDR1 and CDR2: SNHLY and FYNNEI. V lost 7 bases to trimming and J lost 4 bases; unmatched junction nucleotides: 9. This CDR3 is built from 14 residues.

The gene calls are TRBV27 and TRBJ2-7; 9 nucleotides align to TRBD1. J lost 4 bases, V lost 8 bases, and 6 bases had no gene match. CDR1 MNHEY and CDR2 SMNVEV come from the germline V gene (reference sequence). The CDR3 is made up of 13 amino acids. The CDR3 loop reads CASGTGTGYEQYF. The DNA of the CDR3 is TGTGCCAGCGGAACCGGGACAGGGTACGAGCAGTACTTC.

V is TRBV5-6 and J is TRBJ2-7, with 7 bases that match TRBD2. Germline values: CDR1 SGHDT, CDR2 YYEEEE. The CDR3 spans 14 residues. J was trimmed by 1 base and V by 4 bases; bases with no gene match: 5. The CDR3 DNA is TGTGCCAGCAGCCCTGTCGGGGGGTCCTACGAGCAGTACTTC. Its translation is CASSPVGGSYEQYF. The full variable domain, its missing parts supplied by reference TRBV5-6 and TRBJ2-7, is DAGVTQSPTHLIKTRGQQVTLRCSPKSGHDTVSWYQQALGQGPQFIFQYYEEEERQRGNFPDRFSGHQFPNYSSELNVNALLLGDSALYLCASSPVGGSYEQYFGPGTRLTVT.

V and J are TRBV18 and TRBJ2-6, with a possible D match to TRBD2 (6 bases). This CDR3 spans 18 amino acids. The V end was cut by 0 bases, the J end by 0 bases, with 12 bases between. CDR1 KGHSH and CDR2 LQKENI come from the germline V gene. CDR3 nucleotide sequence: TGTGCCAGCTCACCACCGGCGGGGTACCTCTCTGGGGCCAACGTCCTGACTTTC. It translates to CASSPPAGYLSGANVLTF.

This chain uses TRBV2 with TRBJ1-1; no definite D call. Germline values: CDR1 SNHLY, CDR2 FYNNEI. The V end was cut by 7 bases, the J end by 2 bases, with 11 bases between. This CDR3 is 13 amino acids long. The CDR3 coding sequence is TGTGCCAGCATCGGGTCGGGTAACACTGAAGCTTTCTTT. Protein product: CASIGSGNTEAFF.

The rearrangement links TRBV5-1 to TRBJ1-2; D is ambiguous. The length of the CDR3 is 13 residues. CDR1 is SGHRS and CDR2 is YFSETQ in the germline V gene. V was clipped by 1 base and J by 0 bases, with 4 bases between them. CDR3 region: CASSLQSNYGYTF. The CDR3 DNA follows: TGCGCCAGCAGCTTGCAATCTAACTATGGCTACACCTTC.

The chain is built from TRBV5-1 and TRBJ2-7, with D possibly matching TRBD1 (8 bases). This CDR3 spans 17 amino acids. Trimming cost V 4 bases and J 4 bases, with 24 bases left between them. In germline, CDR1 is SGHRS, CDR2 YFSETQ. CDR3 bases: TGCGCCAGCAGCCCGCTATTCGGACAGGGAGGGGGGTACGAGCAGTACTTC. Translated, it gives CASSPLFGQGGGYEQYF. The whole variable domain, filled in from reference TRBV5-1 and TRBJ2-7, reads KAGVTQTPRYLIKTRGQQVTLSCSPISGHRSVSWYQQTPGQGLQFLFEYFSETQRNKGNFPGRFSGRQFSNSRSEMNVSTLELGDSALYLCASSPLFGQGGGYEQYFGPGTRLTVT.

The V call is TRBV7-9, the J call TRBJ2-2, with TRBD2 as a possible D gene (6 bases). The CDR3 totals 15 residues. CDR1 and CDR2 (germline): SEHNR, FQNEAQ (reference sequence). The V gene lost 2 bases and the J gene lost 1 base, with 8 bases spanning the gap. The CDR3 bases are TGTGCCAGCAGCTTAACTAGCCTGAACACCGGGGAGCTGTTTTTT. Its translation is CASSLTSLNTGELFF.

The rearrangement joins TRBV5-1 to TRBJ2-7; perhaps TRBD2 as D (5 bases). CDR1 is SGHRS and CDR2 is YFSETQ in the germline V gene. Trimming left V 0 bases short and J 7 bases short, with 14 bases between. This CDR3 region has 14 residues. The CDR3 region is CASSLDNGVGEQYF. CDR3 DNA: TGCGCCAGCAGCTTGGATAACGGGGTGGGGGAGCAGTACTTC.

This clone occurred once. The chain employs TRBV18 and TRBJ1-4, with D perhaps matching TRBD1 (6 bases). V dropped 3 bases and J dropped 0 bases, with 8 bases sitting between them. The CDR3 is made up of 15 amino acids. Per the germline V gene, CDR1 is KGHSH and CDR2 is LQKENI. The CDR3 DNA follows: TGTGCCAGCTCACCCAGACAGGCAACTAATGAAAAACTGTTTTTT. This codes for CASSPRQATNEKLFF.

The chain recombines TRBV27 with TRBJ1-2, with 9 bases identical to TRBD1. The CDR3 totals 15 residues. The germline gives CDR1 MNHEY, CDR2 SMNVEV (reference sequence). The trim removed 6 bases at V and 4 bases at J, leaving 9 bases unmatched. The CDR3 loop is CASSQSRDRVYGYTF. The CDR3 nucleotides read TGTGCCAGCAGCCAGAGCCGGGACAGGGTCTATGGCTACACCTTC.

The V call is TRBV10-2, the J call TRBJ2-3; 15 bases agree with TRBD2. The V and J ends lost 9 bases and 2 bases, in that order; junction bases with no gene match: 3. The CDR3 loop spans 15 amino acids. Germline lookup yields CDR1 WSHSY and CDR2 SAAADI. The CDR3: CASWTSGGATDTQYF. The DNA for the CDR3 is TGCGCCAGTTGGACTAGCGGGGGGGCCACAGATACGCAGTATTTT.

The rearrangement uses TRBV21-1 and TRBJ2-7; TRBD1 reflects the table's D call only, with no check against the DNA. TRBV21-1 is a documented pseudogene. The CDR3 is 15 residues long. The CDR3: CASSKGSGEWVEQYF. The DNA for the CDR3 is TGTGCCAGCAGCAAAGGGTCAGGGGAATGGGTGGAGCAGTACTTC.

The chain is built from TRBV27 and TRBJ2-7; the match to TRBD2 covers 10 bases. The CDR3 contains 15 residues. The germline V gene has CDR1 MNHEY and CDR2 SMNVEV (reference sequence). After removal of 3 bases from V and 1 base from J, the junction contained 3 bases not matched to a gene. The CDR3 DNA is TGTGCCAGCAGTTTCCGGACTAGCGGATCCTACGAGCAGTACTTC. Amino acid sequence: CASSFRTSGSYEQYF.

This clone is a singleton in its sample. V and J are TRBV12-3 or TRBV12-4 and TRBJ1-1; D unclear. The CDR3 is 13 residues long. V lost 5 bases, J lost 4 bases, and 11 bases lay in between. The DNA of the CDR3 is TGTGCCAGCAGTGGATATAGCGTCACTGAAGCTTTCTTT. Protein: CASSGYSVTEAFF.

This chain's CDR3 is CASSQRDSTDTQYF. CDR3 bases: TGCGCCAGCAGCCAGCGGGACAGCACAGATACGCAGTATTTT. The rearrangement links TRBV4-1 to TRBJ2-3; a possible D gene is TRBD2 (6 bases). The CDR3 extends over 14 amino acids. V was pared by 3 bases and J by 0 bases, with 7 bases between. From germline, CDR1 is MGHRA and CDR2 YSYEKL.

The chain couples TRBV19 to TRBJ1-6, with D tentatively TRBD1 (6 bases). The germline V gene encodes CDR1 LNHDA and CDR2 SQIVND (reference sequence). V was trimmed by 4 bases and J by 7 bases, leaving 11 bases between them. CDR3 size: 14 residues. The CDR3 coding sequence is TGTGCCAGTAGTAGGACAGAGGGGAATTCACCCCTCCACTTT. Translated, it gives CASSRTEGNSPLHF.

The rearrangement uses TRBV11-2 and TRBJ2-7; D might be TRBD1 (5 bases). The CDR3 is 13 amino acids. The ends were cut back, 7 bases at V and 7 bases at J, with 17 bases in the middle. Germline-derived CDR1 and CDR2 are SGHAT and FQNNGV. CDR3 protein: CASTTPGIREQYF. The CDR3 DNA is TGTGCCAGCACCACACCAGGGATTCGTGAGCAGTACTTC.